The 28 T cell receptor beta chains below come from one sample, sequenced in a study of control samples from healthy donors and cancer patients. The assay was immunoSEQ multiplex PCR, and TCRdb's table has in-frame clones only and misses some. In the table there are some 120,000 clones, 91% of which are singletons. Source material: blood. The source of these receptors is a man aged 18 to 35 in good health.

This chain connects TRBV5-1 to TRBJ1-3; TRBD1 matches 7 bases. CDR3 size: 17 residues. Per the germline V gene, CDR1 is SGHRS and CDR2 is YFSETQ. After removal of 4 bases from V and 4 bases from J, the junction contained 14 bases not matched to a gene. Here the CDR3 reads CASSPPPTGIWGNTIYF. CDR3 coding DNA: TGCGCCAGCAGCCCCCCACCGACAGGGATATGGGGAAACACCATATATTTT.

Note on this clone: In the same sample, other DNA sequences code for this CDR3. This chain links TRBV6-4 with TRBJ2-1; 10 bases align to TRBD2. V gave up 4 bases and J gave up 6 bases; unmatched junction bases: 3. Germline CDR1 reads MRHNA; CDR2 reads SNTAGT. The CDR3 covers 14 residues. The chain's CDR3 is CASSVSGGANEQFF. The CDR3 DNA reads TGTGCCAGCAGTGTCAGCGGGGGGGCCAATGAGCAGTTCTTC.

The chain links TRBV5-5 to TRBJ1-2, with no clear D. The germline V gene has CDR1 SGHKS and CDR2 YYEKEE (reference sequence). The ends were cut back, 4 bases at V and 3 bases at J, with 7 bases in the middle. The CDR3 contains 12 residues. Here the CDR3 DNA reads TGTGCCAGCAGCGCAGATCACTATGGCTACACCTTC. Translating gives CASSADHYGYTF.

CDR3 amino acids: CASSYRTSPPGELFF. CDR3 DNA sequence: TGTGCCAGCAGTTACAGGACCTCACCCCCCGGGGAGCTGTTTTTT. J is TRBJ2-2 and V is TRBV6-5; unclear D gene. The CDR3 has 15 residues. From germline, CDR1 is MNHEY and CDR2 SVGAGI. Between the trimmed V and J ends, which lost 2 bases and 6 bases, there was a span of 13 bases.

DNA for the CDR3: TGTGCCAGCAGCCAAGATTTTCAGGGTCGTAGGAACACTGAAGCTTTCTTT. This gives the protein CASSQDFQGRRNTEAFF. The chain recombines TRBV4-2 with TRBJ1-1; a possible D gene is TRBD1 (5 bases). The CDR3 is made up of 17 amino acids. The germline CDR1 and CDR2 sequences are LGHNA and YNFKEQ. V was pared by 0 bases and J by 1 base, with 15 bases between.

This clone occurred once. V gene TRBV18 combines with J gene TRBJ2-3, with 8 bases that match TRBD1. The ends lost 3 bases at V and 3 bases at J; junction bases unmatched: 8. The CDR3 contains 16 residues. CDR1 and CDR2 from the germline V gene are KGHSH and LQKENI. The CDR3 loop reads CASSPTRNRGTDTQYF. The CDR3 region has the DNA TGTGCCAGCTCACCTACTCGAAACAGGGGGACAGATACGCAGTATTTT.

J is TRBJ2-1 and V is TRBV5-1; TRBD2 matches at 7 bases. The germline CDR1 and CDR2 sequences are SGHRS and YFSETQ. Trimming took 0 bases from V and 8 from J; bases not matched to a gene: 8. CDR3 length equals 15 residues. The CDR3 loop reads CASSLAGGWFDEQFF. CDR3 coding DNA: TGCGCCAGCAGCTTGGCGGGGGGTTGGTTCGATGAGCAGTTCTTC.

The J gene is TRBJ2-1, the V gene TRBV9; 9 positions agree with TRBD1. CDR3 size: 15 residues. V gave up 0 bases and J gave up 7 bases; unmatched junction bases: 5. CDR1 is SGDLS and CDR2 is YYNGEE in the germline V gene. This CDR3 reads CASSVVDRGVNEQFF. CDR3 in DNA: TGTGCCAGCAGCGTAGTTGACAGGGGGGTTAATGAGCAGTTCTTC. Using reference TRBV9 and TRBJ2-1 for the parts outside the CDR3, the full variable domain is DSGVTQTPKHLITATGQRVTLRCSPRSGDLSVYWYQQSLDQGLQFLIQYYNGEERAKGNILERFSAQQFPDLHSELNLSSLELGDSALYFCASSVVDRGVNEQFFGPGTRLTVL.

The chain uses TRBV6-6 and TRBJ1-2; no definite D call. Germline CDR1 MNHNY, CDR2 SVGAGI (reference sequence). Trimming took off 2 bases at V and 5 bases at J, with 12 bases between the two ends. CDR3 length: 14 amino acids. CDR3 nucleotide sequence: TGTGCCAGCAGTTACGGCCGGGAGCGGTATGGCTACACCTTC. It is translated as CASSYGRERYGYTF.

V gene TRBV6-1 combines with J gene TRBJ2-6, with D possibly being TRBD1 or TRBD2 (5 bases each). V was cut by 3 bases and J by 0 bases, with 12 bases left in between. CDR1 and CDR2 from the germline V gene are MNHNS and SASEGT. This CDR3 has 17 residues. Here the CDR3 reads CASSDQGAHSGANVLTF. DNA of the CDR3: TGTGCCAGCAGTGACCAGGGAGCCCACTCTGGGGCCAACGTCCTGACTTTC.

The gene calls are TRBV19 and TRBJ1-2; D remains ambiguous. This CDR3 spans 15 amino acids. Trimming pared 3 bases from V and 8 bases from J, leaving 19 bases between. Looked up from germline, CDR1 is LNHDA and CDR2 is SQIVND (reference sequence). The CDR3 sequence is CASSIRKAAGYGYTF. CDR3 bases: TGTGCCAGTAGTATCAGAAAGGCCGCTGGATACGGCTACACCTTC.

The V gene is TRBV5-1, the J gene TRBJ2-3, with D maybe TRBD1 (5 bases). Trimming removed 0 bases from V and 2 bases from J, with 7 bases in between. The CDR3 has 14 residues. From germline, CDR1 is SGHRS and CDR2 YFSETQ. Here the CDR3 DNA reads TGCGCCAGCAGCTTGGGGGGCCCCACAGATACGCAGTATTTT. It specifies CASSLGGPTDTQYF.

The rearrangement joins TRBV27 to TRBJ1-1; TRBD1 agrees at 8 bases. The CDR3 sequence is 14 residues long. The trim removed 2 bases at V and 5 bases at J, leaving 4 bases unmatched. Germline V gives CDR1 MNHEY, CDR2 SMNVEV (reference sequence). The CDR3 DNA is TGTGCCAGCAGTTTACAGGGGGCGGAGACTGAAGCTTTCTTT. Translation gives CASSLQGAETEAFF.

The table lists this clone with a count of one. The V and J genes are TRBV30 and TRBJ2-2; no reliable D call. This CDR3 contains 13 residues. Deletions cut 0 bases from V and 3 bases from J, with 5 bases between. Germline CDR1 and CDR2: GTSNPN and SVGIG (reference sequence). The CDR3 coding sequence is TGTGCCTGGAGTGTACAGTACACCGGGGAGCTGTTTTTT. This codes for CAWSVQYTGELFF.

This clone occurred once. The chain recombines TRBV19 with TRBJ2-7, with D possibly TRBD1 on 7 matching bases. Germline V CDR1 and CDR2: LNHDA, SQIVND (reference sequence). The V end lost 5 bases, the J end lost 0 bases, and 14 bases lay between the germline ends. This CDR3 is built from 15 residues. Here the CDR3 DNA reads TGTGCCAGTAGTCGGGGGACAGTTTTCTCCTACGAGCAGTACTTC. Translation gives CASSRGTVFSYEQYF. The variable domain in full, completed from reference TRBV19 and TRBJ2-7, reads DGGITQSPKYLFRKEGQNVTLSCEQNLNHDAMYWYRQDPGQGLRLIYYSQIVNDFQKGDIAEGYSVSREKKESFPLTVTSAQKNPTAFYLCASSRGTVFSYEQYFGPGTRLTVT.

V is TRBV12-3 or TRBV12-4 and J is TRBJ2-1; the D gene is possibly TRBD2 (6 bases). The CDR3 covers 12 residues. V shed 1 base and J shed 9 bases, with 7 bases lying between them. Here the CDR3 reads CASSLGGGEQFF. The DNA for the CDR3 is TGTGCCAGCAGTTTAGGGGGAGGTGAGCAGTTCTTC.

The chain couples TRBV19 to TRBJ2-6, with 7 bases identical to TRBD1. J lost 4 bases, V lost 10 bases, and 16 bases had no gene match. The CDR3 totals 17 residues. Germline loops: CDR1 LNHDA, CDR2 SQIVND (reference sequence). CDR3 protein: CATSVPGQRGGANVLTF. The CDR3 bases are TGTGCCACATCAGTCCCGGGACAGAGAGGAGGGGCCAACGTCCTGACTTTC. The complete variable domain, with remaining parts taken from reference TRBV19 and TRBJ2-6, reads DGGITQSPKYLFRKEGQNVTLSCEQNLNHDAMYWYRQDPGQGLRLIYYSQIVNDFQKGDIAEGYSVSREKKESFPLTVTSAQKNPTAFYLCATSVPGQRGGANVLTFGAGSRLTVL.

Here the CDR3 DNA reads TGTGCCAGCAAATCCGGCAATCAGCCCCAGCATTTT. Translated, it gives CASKSGNQPQHF. V and J are TRBV5-6 and TRBJ1-5, with unresolved D. The germline V gene encodes CDR1 SGHDT and CDR2 YYEEEE. Between the trimmed V and J ends, which lost 6 bases and 2 bases, there was a span of 6 bases. The CDR3 is made up of 12 amino acids.

This rearrangement joins TRBV19 to TRBJ1-4, with D perhaps TRBD1 (6 bases). Deletions cut 0 bases from V and 8 bases from J, with 7 bases between. The CDR3 loop spans 13 amino acids. CDR1 and CDR2 from the germline V gene are LNHDA and SQIVND (reference sequence). The CDR3 DNA sequence: TGTGCCAGTAGTATAGAGAGGGGGGAAAAACTGTTTTTT. Its translation: CASSIERGEKLFF.

The chain couples TRBV10-2 to TRBJ2-7; 12 bases agree with TRBD1. CDR1 WSHSY and CDR2 SAAADI come from the germline V gene. This CDR3 is built from 14 residues. V lost 7 bases to trimming and J lost 6 bases; unmatched junction nucleotides: 7. The CDR3 DNA reads as TGCGCCAGCACCGCGGGACAGGGGGCAGGCGAGCAGTACTTC. As protein: CASTAGQGAGEQYF.

Only one count was recorded for this clone. The rearrangement joins TRBV2 to TRBJ1-1, with D possibly matching TRBD1 (6 bases). V shed 3 bases and J shed 8 bases, with 16 bases lying between them. CDR1 is SNHLY and CDR2 is FYNNEI in the germline V gene. The CDR3 has 14 residues. DNA of the CDR3: TGTGCCAGCAGTGATCCCTACACAGGGAGAGAAGCTTTCTTT. This translates into CASSDPYTGREAFF.

The rearrangement uses TRBV30 and TRBJ2-2; a possible D gene is TRBD1 (6 bases). The CDR3 is 15 amino acids. V lost 4 bases, J lost 3 bases, and 15 bases lay in between. The germline V gene has CDR1 GTSNPN and CDR2 SVGIG (reference sequence). CDR3 coding DNA: TGTGCCTGGAAATCGGGCCCAGGGGACACCGGGGAGCTGTTTTTT. It codes for CAWKSGPGDTGELFF.

This chain joins TRBV25-1 and TRBJ1-1; no definite D call. Trimming pared 1 base from V and 0 bases from J, leaving 12 bases between. Germline CDR1 is MGHDK and CDR2 is SYGVNS. CDR3 length: 16 residues. CDR3 protein: CASSESGARVNTEAFF. In nucleotides, the CDR3 is TGTGCCAGCAGTGAATCTGGCGCCCGAGTGAACACTGAAGCTTTCTTT.

J is TRBJ2-1 and V is TRBV2; 9 bases map to TRBD1. The germline V gene has CDR1 SNHLY and CDR2 FYNNEI. This CDR3 comprises 13 residues. J was trimmed by 7 bases and V by 8 bases; bases with no gene match: 6. CDR3 region: CASRGQGTNEQFF. The CDR3 DNA is TGTGCCAGCCGGGGACAGGGAACGAATGAGCAGTTCTTC.

J is TRBJ1-1 and V is TRBV6-5, with 9 bases fitting TRBD1. Germline V CDR1 and CDR2: MNHEY, SVGAGI. The ends lost 1 base at V and 2 bases at J; junction bases unmatched: 2. This CDR3 is 15 amino acids long. The CDR3 DNA sequence: TGTGCCAGCAGTTACTGGACAGGGGATAACACTGAAGCTTTCTTT. Protein sequence: CASSYWTGDNTEAFF.

J is TRBJ1-3 and V is TRBV5-1, with no clear D. This CDR3 comprises 16 residues. Germline V lookup: CDR1 SGHRS, CDR2 YFSETQ. With 2 bases removed from V and 0 bases from J, the gap between germline ends came to 12 bases. This CDR3 is CASSLDAADSGNTIYF. The CDR3 DNA sequence: TGCGCCAGCAGCTTAGACGCAGCTGACTCTGGAAACACCATATATTTT. The entire variable domain, with the rest obtained from reference TRBV5-1 and TRBJ1-3, is as follows: KAGVTQTPRYLIKTRGQQVTLSCSPISGHRSVSWYQQTPGQGLQFLFEYFSETQRNKGNFPGRFSGRQFSNSRSEMNVSTLELGDSALYLCASSLDAADSGNTIYFGEGSWLTVV.

This chain's CDR3 is CASSLEGLAGTEQYF. In nucleotides, the CDR3 is TGTGCCAGCAGCTTAGAGGGACTAGCGGGGACAGAGCAGTACTTC. This sequence joins TRBV7-2 and TRBJ2-7; 13 bases match TRBD2. Trimming at V came to 1 base and at J to 7 bases, leaving 4 bases not matched to a gene. The CDR3 sequence is 15 residues long. Per germline, CDR1 SGHTA and CDR2 FQGNSA.

This chain connects TRBV2 to TRBJ1-2; D is possibly TRBD1 (5 bases). CDR3 length: 12 residues. V lost 3 bases to trimming and J lost 6 bases, with 8 bases between them. The germline CDR1 and CDR2 sequences are SNHLY and FYNNEI. The CDR3 reads CASSDRVNGYTF. DNA for the CDR3: TGTGCCAGCAGTGACAGGGTAAATGGCTACACCTTC.